The rows below give T cell receptor beta chains drawn from one sample of a study of cytomegalovirus exposure and HLA in healthy donors. This table comes from immunoSEQ multiplex PCR, and its TCRdb copy is limited to in-frame clones, with some not included. The sample contains about 180,000 clones, about 80% of which appear only once. Sequencing was performed on PBMCs. These receptors all stem from a man aged 35 to 55 in good health and CMV-seronegative. The CDR3 runs from the conserved cysteine through the conserved F or W. The order of the fields is J gene, D gene, clone size, V gene, CDR3 DNA, CDR3 protein. D genes are given only for firm matches. Only part of the rows carry a size: once, few, many, or a class if the clone is expanded.

>TRBJ2-3|NA|NA|TRBV2
TGTGCCAGCAGTGTTCTAGATAGCACAGATACGCAGTATTTT
CASSVLDSTDTQYF
>TRBJ2-7|TRBD1|NA|TRBV10-3
TGTGCCATCAGTGGGACAGGCTACGAGCAGTACTTC
CAISGTGYEQYF
>TRBJ2-2|TRBD1|NA|TRBV9
TGTGCCAGCAGCCGCAGAGGGACAGGGGTGACCGGGGAGCTGTTTTTT
CASSRRGTGVTGELFF
>TRBJ1-5|NA|NA|TRBV30
TGTGCTTATGGAAAGGAGTATAGCAATCAGCCCCAGCATTTT
CAYGKEYSNQPQHF
>TRBJ2-3|NA|NA|TRBV4-3
TGCGCCAGCAGCCAAGTACGAGGCTCAGATACGCAGTATTTT
CASSQVRGSDTQYF
>TRBJ1-1|TRBD1|NA|TRBV2
TGTGCCAGCAACCAACGTCTGCGGCAGGGGGGCACTGAAGCTTTCTTT
CASNQRLRQGGTEAFF
>TRBJ2-7|NA|NA|TRBV7-2
TGTGCCAGCAGCTCCGACATCTACGAGCAGTACTTC
CASSSDIYEQYF
>TRBJ1-2|NA|NA|TRBV7-9
TGTGCCAGCAGCTTGGCTGGCTATGGCTACACCTTC
CASSLAGYGYTF
>TRBJ1-1|NA|once|TRBV6-5
TGTGCCAGCAGTTACATTAGAGAGAACACTGAAGCTTTCTTT
CASSYIRENTEAFF
>TRBJ2-1|TRBD2|NA|TRBV4-3
TGCGCCAGCAGCCAAGTTAGTAGCGGGGGCACCCTCTACAATGAGCAGTTCTTC
CASSQVSSGGTLYNEQFF
>TRBJ2-7|NA|NA|TRBV5-6
TGTGCCAGCAGCCTAAACAGGAAGGGGTACGAGCAGTACTTC
CASSLNRKGYEQYF
>TRBJ2-7|NA|NA|TRBV7-9
TGTGCCAGCAGCTTATCAGCGGCCGGACCCTACGAGCAGTACTTC
CASSLSAAGPYEQYF
>TRBJ2-1|TRBD2|NA|TRBV7-6
TGTGCCAGCAGCTCCTTACCGGGACTAGGCAGAAATGAGCAGTTCTTC
CASSSLPGLGRNEQFF
>TRBJ2-7|NA|few|TRBV6-6
TGTGCCAGCAGTTACTCAGGGGCAGCCTACGAGCAGTACTTC
CASSYSGAAYEQYF
>TRBJ2-1|NA|NA|TRBV2
TGTGCCAGCAGTCCTTACAATGAGCAGTTCTTC
CASSPYNEQFF
>TRBJ2-3|NA|NA|TRBV5-4
TGTGCCAGCAGCTTGGCCGTAAGCCTCACAGATACGCAGTATTTT
CASSLAVSLTDTQYF
>TRBJ2-3|TRBD2|NA|TRBV6-5
TGTGCCAGCAGTTTGCGGGGGGGCCAGGGTACGCAGTATTTT
CASSLRGGQGTQYF
>TRBJ1-1|TRBD1|NA|TRBV7-8
TGTGCCAGCAACCCGGGACAGGTAACTGAAGCTTTCTTT
CASNPGQVTEAFF
>TRBJ2-1|NA|once|TRBV11-3
TGTGCCAGCAGCTCCATTGGCGGGAATATACATGAGCAGTTCTTC
CASSSIGGNIHEQFF
>TRBJ1-4|NA|NA|TRBV9
TGTGCCAGCAGCGTGGGGACAAACGAAAAACTGTTTTTT
CASSVGTNEKLFF
>TRBJ1-5|NA|NA|TRBV2
TGTGCCAGCAGTGAAGTAAAAGGACAATCTTTGCCCCAGCATTTT
CASSEVKGQSLPQHF
>TRBJ2-1|TRBD1|NA|TRBV6-1
TGTGCCAGCAGTGGCCGGGACAGGGTTCTCAATGAGCAGTTCTTC
CASSGRDRVLNEQFF
>TRBJ1-5|NA|NA|TRBV5-6
TGTGCCAGCAGCTTATATGACAGTCCCAATCAGCCCCAGCATTTT
CASSLYDSPNQPQHF
>TRBJ2-3|TRBD1|NA|TRBV5-1
TGCGCCAGCAGCTTCCCTATCCGAGACAGGGAATCAGATACGCAGTATTTT
CASSFPIRDRESDTQYF
>TRBJ1-1|TRBD1|NA|TRBV28
TGTGCCAGCAGTGGGGAAAGAGACAGGGCGGGGACTGAAGCTTTCTTT
CASSGERDRAGTEAFF
>TRBJ1-4|NA|NA|TRBV2
TGTGCCAGCAGTGACCATGGGGGGGAAAAACTGTTTTTT
CASSDHGGEKLFF
>TRBJ1-4|TRBD1|NA|TRBV19
TGTGCCAGTAGTGAACAGGGGGCAGCGACTAATGAAAAACTGTTTTTT
CASSEQGAATNEKLFF
>TRBJ2-3|NA|NA|TRBV5-1
TGCGCCAGCAGTTTTCAGGATACCAGCACAGATACGCAGTATTTT
CASSFQDTSTDTQYF
>TRBJ2-3|NA|NA|TRBV30
TGTGCCTGGAGGCAGGGACTCGGCACAGATACGCAGTATTTT
CAWRQGLGTDTQYF
>TRBJ2-2|NA|NA|TRBV19
TGTGCCAGTAGTTCATCAGGCACCGGGGAGCTGTTTTTT
CASSSSGTGELFF
>TRBJ1-2|TRBD1|NA|TRBV7-2
TGTGCCAGCAGCTTAGCGGGACAGGTCCCTAACTATGGCTACACCTTC
CASSLAGQVPNYGYTF
>TRBJ2-1|TRBD2|few|TRBV11-2
TGTGCCAGCAGCTTAGCAGCGGGGGTGGGGCGATTGAATGAGCAGTTCTTC
CASSLAAGVGRLNEQFF
>TRBJ2-1|TRBD2|NA|TRBV2
TGTGCCAGCAGTCTAGCGGGGGGGCTCAATGAGCAGTTCTTC
CASSLAGGLNEQFF
>TRBJ2-7|NA|few|TRBV9
TGTGCCAGCAGCCCCCGCGGACTAGGGGGATACGAGCAGTACTTC
CASSPRGLGGYEQYF
>TRBJ2-7|TRBD1|few|TRBV6-1
TGTGCCAGCAGTGAATCCGGGGACAGGGGGTTCGAGCAGTACTTC
CASSESGDRGFEQYF
>TRBJ1-6|NA|NA|TRBV2
TGTGCCAGCCAAGGACTGGGGAATACTCCCCTCCACTTT
CASQGLGNTPLHF
>TRBJ2-1|TRBD2|NA|TRBV5-1
TGCGCCAGTACCCGGGGAGGGGCCGAGAGTGAGCAGTTCTTC
CASTRGGAESEQFF
>TRBJ1-4|NA|NA|TRBV11-3
TGTGCCAGCAGCCGTCATGGGGCGCGTGAAGAAAAACTGTTTTTT
CASSRHGAREEKLFF
>TRBJ1-1|NA|few|TRBV29-1
TGCAGCGTTTTCGGGGGATTCGGAACTGAAGCTTTCTTT
CSVFGGFGTEAFF
>TRBJ1-3|TRBD1|NA|TRBV28
TGTGCCAGCAGGGGACAGGGCGTCACTGGAAACACCATATATTTT
CASRGQGVTGNTIYF
>TRBJ1-1|NA|few|TRBV7-9
TGTGCCAGCAGCTTAGCACAGGGCTACACTGAAGCTTTCTTT
CASSLAQGYTEAFF
>TRBJ1-4|NA|NA|TRBV7-8
TGTGCCAGCAGTTCGCAGCGGGTTAATGAAAAACTGTTTTTT
CASSSQRVNEKLFF
>TRBJ2-7|TRBD1|once|TRBV11-2
TGTGCCAGCAGCTTACCGGGACAGGGAATCTACGAGCAGTACTTC
CASSLPGQGIYEQYF
>TRBJ2-1|NA|NA|TRBV10-3
TGTGCCATCAGGACAGAGTACAATGAGCAGTTCTTC
CAIRTEYNEQFF
>TRBJ1-2|NA|NA|TRBV5-4
TGTGCCAGCAGCTCATTAGTGACAGGAGCTAACTATGGCTACACCTTC
CASSSLVTGANYGYTF
>TRBJ1-3|TRBD1|NA|TRBV5-4
TGTGCCAGCACCCCGGACAGGGCTGGAAACACCATATATTTT
CASTPDRAGNTIYF
>TRBJ1-4|TRBD1|NA|TRBV6-5
TGTGCCAGCAGTTCCCCAGGGGGTACTAATGAAAAACTGTTTTTT
CASSSPGGTNEKLFF
>TRBJ1-5|NA|NA|TRBV4-1
TGCGCCAGCAGCAGTGATGGGCAACCCTCTTTATATAGCAATCAGCCCCAGCATTTT
CASSSDGQPSLYSNQPQHF
>TRBJ2-7|NA|NA|TRBV27
TGTGCCAGCAGTTTTGATTCCGATAGCGGTAGCTCCTACGAGCAGTACTTC
CASSFDSDSGSSYEQYF
>TRBJ1-1|TRBD1|NA|TRBV9
TGTGCCAGCAGCTCAACAGGGGACTTCTATACTGAAGCTTTCTTT
CASSSTGDFYTEAFF